This T cell receptor (beta chain) was identified during a study of regulatory T cells in long-lasting Graves disease. About the study: Graves' disease counted as persistent after over 5 years of antithyroid drugs with positive TSH receptor antibodies.

The CDR3 has 15 residues. The V and J ends lost 5 bases and 0 bases, in that order; junction bases with no gene match: 4. Per germline, CDR1 MDHEN and CDR2 SYDVKM. Time point given: persistent/refractory GD, antithyroid drugs over 5 years with positive TRAb. The TCR library used RNA extracted from PBMCs. CDR3-region Arm-PCR and iRepertoire HTBI primers produced the TCR beta libraries. Each CDR3 protein is one row after TCRdb ran MiXCR on the multiplex PCR reads. The profile shows around 460,000 distinct CDR3 sequences, under 25% of them singletons. The sequencing used peripheral blood mononuclear cells (PBMCs), collected when the disease was refractory, from a patient treated with antithyroid drugs. V is TRBV28 and J is TRBJ2-1, with 7 nucleotides matching TRBD1. The sequence derives from a female donor with Graves disease. The CDR3 sequence is CASSTDRASYNEQFF. Written as DNA, the CDR3 is TGTGCCAGCAGTACAGACAGGGCCTCCTACAATGAGCAGTTCTTC.